This paragraph reports one T cell receptor beta chain. These data are taken from a study of Graves' ophthalmopathy and Graves' hyperthyroidism. RNA transcripts provided the template for amplifying TCR beta CDR3 regions. Second-round multiplex PCR came after first-round RT-PCR with HTBI primers. TCRdb ran MiXCR on the multiplex PCR reads and lists one entry per CDR3 protein. The sample lists a few hundred thousand distinct CDR3 sequences; about a sixth were seen once. The term stable hyperthyroidism indicated an absence of ophthalmopathy within 18 months of follow-up. The sequenced sample was peripheral blood. The sequence derives from an adult woman with stable Graves' hyperthyroidism.

As DNA, the CDR3 is TGTGCCAGCTCACCACCGGGAGGCGCGGACACCGGGGAGCTGTTTTTT. This sequence encodes CASSPPGGADTGELFF. The genes are TRBV18 and TRBJ2-2; D is perhaps TRBD2 (6 bases). V shed 0 bases and J shed 3 bases, with 11 bases lying between them. The CDR3 totals 16 residues. Germline V gives CDR1 KGHSH, CDR2 LQKENI. Full variable domain (outside the CDR3, taken from reference TRBV18 and TRBJ2-2): NAGVMQNPRHLVRRRGQEARLRCSPMKGHSHVYWYRQLPEEGLKFMVYLQKENIIDESGMPKERFSAEFPKEGPSILRIQQVVRGDSAAYFCASSPPGGADTGELFFGEGSRLTVL.